This paragraph reports one TCR beta chain. The data derive from a study of T cell repertoires in cytomegalovirus infection. Whole-study context: Indications came from public TCR beta signatures; they pointed to CMV infection and to a matching HLA type.

CDR3 size: 15 residues. V was pared by 3 bases and J by 5 bases, with 16 bases between. Germline CDR1 reads SGHTA; CDR2 reads FQGNSA. MiXCR was run by TCRdb on the reads, yielding one entry per CDR3 protein. The table shows more than 200,000 distinct CDR3 sequences, with around 9% occurring only once. The J gene is TRBJ2-5, the V gene TRBV7-2; tentative D call: TRBD1 (5 bases). The sequenced sample was PBMCs. This clonotype originated in a human donor in good health (CMV status not recorded). Some clones in this sample may be carry-over from other donors' samples. The CDR3 region is CASSFEWGPRETQYF. The DNA for the CDR3 is TGTGCCAGCAGCTTCGAATGGGGCCCCCGGGAGACCCAGTACTTC.